These 21 T cell receptor beta chains were sequenced from one sample in a study of human T cells and chemical hapten exposure. Time point here: patch test 1, 2 weeks after DPC sensitization. Treatment in this sample: therapeutic diphenylcyclopropenone sensitization with weekly scalp DPC. MiXCR, run by TCRdb on the RACE reads, gives a single entry per CDR3 protein. Found here are approximately 80,000 distinct CDR3 sequences, roughly a tenth of them singletons; the top ten hold around 4.2%. Sequenced here: whole blood, sampled in connection with sensitization to the hapten diphenylcyclopropenone (DPC). Receptors originate from a woman between 45 and 60 years old with alopecia areata. Some clones in this sample may be carry-over from other donors' samples.

This clonotype was counted between two and nine times. CDR3 in amino acids: CASSFRTVGEQYF. CDR3 bases: TGTGCCAGCAGCTTCCGGACCGTAGGCGAGCAGTACTTC. V usage is TRBV11-1 and J usage is TRBJ2-7, with D hard to call. V was clipped by 3 bases and J by 6 bases, with 12 bases between them. The germline V gene has CDR1 SGHAT and CDR2 FQDESV (reference sequence). CDR3 length equals 13 residues.

This clonotype was observed a few times. The V and J genes are TRBV24-1 and TRBJ1-5; 11 bases are shared with TRBD1. In germline, CDR1 is KGHDR, CDR2 SFDVKD. V lost 4 bases to trimming and J lost 4 bases; unmatched junction nucleotides: 5. CDR3 length equals 16 residues. The CDR3 sequence is CATSEPGQGANQPQHF. CDR3 nucleotides: TGTGCCACCAGTGAACCCGGACAGGGGGCGAATCAGCCCCAGCATTTT.

This rearrangement joins TRBV7-2 to TRBJ2-2; D remains unclear. The length of the CDR3 is 14 residues. V shed 4 bases and J shed 6 bases, with 12 bases lying between them. The germline CDR1 and CDR2 sequences are SGHTA and FQGNSA. The CDR3 coding sequence is TGTGCCAGCAGCTCCACCGGAAGGTCCGGGGAGCTGTTTTTT. Its translation: CASSSTGRSGELFF. Using reference TRBV7-2 and TRBJ2-2 for the parts outside the CDR3, the full variable domain is GAGVSQSPSNKVTEKGKDVELRCDPISGHTALYWYRQSLGQGLEFLIYFQGNSAPDKSGLPSDRFSAERTGGSVSTLTIQRTQQEDSAVYLCASSSTGRSGELFFGEGSRLTVL.

The chain joins TRBV3-1 to TRBJ2-7; D perhaps matches TRBD1 (6 bases). Germline V gene lookup returns CDR1 LGHDT and CDR2 YNNKEL (reference sequence). This CDR3 is 14 amino acids long. Deletions cut 3 bases from V and 1 base from J, with 10 bases between. The DNA for the CDR3 is TGTGCCAGCAGCCACCTACAGGGTTCCTACGAGCAGTACTTC. Translation gives CASSHLQGSYEQYF.

This chain connects TRBV20-1 to TRBJ1-1; a possible D gene is TRBD1 (6 bases). The CDR3 loop spans 12 amino acids. Trimming left V 8 bases short and J 1 base short, with 11 bases between. Germline loops: CDR1 DFQATT, CDR2 SNEGSKA (reference sequence). CDR3 bases: TGCAGTACGTACAGGGAGAACACTGAAGCTTTCTTT. Translation gives CSTYRENTEAFF.

J is TRBJ1-1 and V is TRBV9, with D uncertain. The V end was cut by 0 bases, the J end by 2 bases, with 2 bases between. The CDR3 sequence is 12 residues long. In germline, CDR1 is SGDLS, CDR2 YYNGEE. CDR3 amino acids: CASSVVNTEAFF. In DNA form, the CDR3 reads TGTGCCAGCAGCGTAGTTAACACTGAAGCTTTCTTT. The full variable domain, with the rest looked up from reference TRBV9 and TRBJ1-1, is DSGVTQTPKHLITATGQRVTLRCSPRSGDLSVYWYQQSLDQGLQFLIQYYNGEERAKGNILERFSAQQFPDLHSELNLSSLELGDSALYFCASSVVNTEAFFGQGTRLTVV.

The gene calls are TRBV7-9 and TRBJ1-5; TRBD1 matches 7 bases. The CDR3 length is 13 residues. The germline gives CDR1 SEHNR, CDR2 FQNEAQ (reference sequence). The ends lost 7 bases at V and 5 bases at J; junction bases unmatched: 5. The CDR3 DNA reads TGTGCCAGCACCCTTACAGGGGATCAGCCCCAGCATTTT. As protein: CASTLTGDQPQHF. Together with reference TRBV7-9 and TRBJ1-5, the CDR3 gives the full variable domain: DTGVSQNPRHKITKRGQNVTFRCDPISEHNRLYWYRQTLGQGPEFLTYFQNEAQLEKSRLLSDRFSAERPKGSFSTLEIQRTEQGDSAMYLCASTLTGDQPQHFGDGTRLSIL.

This clonotype has just a few counts. The rearrangement uses TRBV4-1 and TRBJ1-1, with 9 bases aligning to TRBD1. Looked up from germline, CDR1 is MGHRA and CDR2 is YSYEKL. Unmatched junction bases numbered 5, after V lost 1 base and J lost 5 bases. This CDR3 contains 15 residues. The CDR3 coding sequence is TGCGCCAGCAGCCAAGCTGGGACAGGGAGAACTGAAGCTTTCTTT. It yields the protein CASSQAGTGRTEAFF.

At least ten counts were recorded for this clonotype. This chain links TRBV2 with TRBJ2-7; TRBD1 aligns across 8 bases. Germline V gives CDR1 SNHLY, CDR2 FYNNEI. V lost 7 bases and J lost 2; bases outside the gene matches: 4. This CDR3 is 13 amino acids long. The CDR3 region is CASIGQGPYEQYF. The DNA for the CDR3 is TGTGCCAGCATTGGACAGGGCCCCTACGAGCAGTACTTC.

In this sample, this clonotype turned up a few times. V is TRBV11-2 and J is TRBJ2-7; unclear D gene. Germline CDR1 is SGHAT and CDR2 is FQNNGV. The V gene lost 2 bases and the J gene lost 6 bases, with 5 bases spanning the gap. This CDR3 contains 11 residues. The CDR3 protein is CASSLTLEQYF. In DNA, the CDR3 is TGTGCCAGCAGCTTAACTCTCGAGCAGTACTTC.

This clonotype was detected only a few times. V and J are TRBV15 and TRBJ1-4; no definite D call. Trimming cost V 3 bases and J 8 bases, with 16 bases left between them. Germline V lookup: CDR1 LNHNV, CDR2 YYDKDF (reference sequence). The CDR3 spans 15 residues. The CDR3 sequence: CATSSDARRSEKLFF. The CDR3 DNA is TGTGCCACCAGCAGTGACGCTCGGCGCAGCGAAAAACTGTTTTTT. The complete variable domain, with remaining parts taken from reference TRBV15 and TRBJ1-4, reads DAMVIQNPRYQVTQFGKPVTLSCSQTLNHNVMYWYQQKSSQAPKLLFHYYDKDFNNEADTPDNFQSRRPNTSFCFLDIRSPGLGDTAMYLCATSSDARRSEKLFFGSGTQLSVL.

The chain joins TRBV13 to TRBJ2-5; 8 bases match TRBD1. Germline values: CDR1 PRHDT, CDR2 FYEKMQ (reference sequence). The CDR3 spans 15 residues. J gave up 1 base and V 5 bases, and 6 bases lay outside the gene matches. The CDR3 spells CASSRTGSAQETQYF. Written as DNA, the CDR3 is TGTGCCAGCAGCCGGACAGGGAGTGCCCAAGAGACCCAGTACTTC.

In its sample, this clonotype was seen once. The junction does not match germline at one end; this may be a read error. V usage is TRBV7-7 and J usage is TRBJ2-5, with TRBD1 identical over 7 bases. Germline V CDR1 and CDR2: SSHAT, FNYEAQ (reference sequence). CDR3 length: 14 residues. The CDR3 reads CASSSTGSQETQYF. The CDR3 nucleotides are TGTGCTAGCAGCTCGACAGGGTCCCAAGAGACCCAGTACTTC.

A few counts support this clonotype. The gene calls are TRBV7-3 and TRBJ2-3, with TRBD1 as a possible D gene (5 bases). V was pared by 6 bases and J by 6 bases, with 10 bases between. The CDR3 contains 12 residues. Germline V gene lookup returns CDR1 SGHTA and CDR2 FQGTGA. CDR3 loop: CASSFAGDTQYF. CDR3 in DNA: TGTGCCAGCAGTTTTGCAGGGGATACGCAGTATTTT.

The table lists this clonotype with a few counts. The rearrangement links TRBV7-2 to TRBJ2-3, with 7 bases fitting TRBD2. V lost 5 bases to trimming and J lost 2 bases; unmatched junction nucleotides: 16. Germline CDR1 and CDR2: SGHTA and FQGNSA. CDR3 length equals 18 residues. The CDR3 nucleotides are TGTGCCAGCAGCCCCGGGGATCTTTCTAGCGGCCTCACAGATACGCAGTATTTT. As protein: CASSPGDLSSGLTDTQYF.

This clonotype was found a few times. This chain joins TRBV11-2 and TRBJ2-5, with D possibly matching TRBD1 (5 bases). From germline, CDR1 is SGHAT and CDR2 FQNNGV. The CDR3 spans 15 residues. The ends were cut back, 1 base at V and 5 bases at J, with 14 bases in the middle. CDR3 sequence: CASSLVAGFRETQYF. In DNA form, the CDR3 reads TGTGCCAGCAGCTTAGTGGCAGGGTTCAGGGAGACCCAGTACTTC. The full variable domain, rest sourced from reference TRBV11-2 and TRBJ2-5, is EAGVAQSPRYKIIEKRQSVAFWCNPISGHATLYWYQQILGQGPKLLIQFQNNGVVDDSQLPKDRFSAERLKGVDSTLKIQPAKLEDSAVYLCASSLVAGFRETQYFGPGTRLLVL.

This clonotype has at least ten counts. The chain recombines TRBV20-1 with TRBJ1-2; unclear D gene. CDR1 is DFQATT and CDR2 is SNEGSKA in the germline V gene (reference sequence). V shed 0 bases and J shed 3 bases, with 14 bases lying between them. The CDR3 contains 15 residues. The CDR3 spells CSARDLVGVDYGYTF. The CDR3 DNA reads TGCAGTGCTAGAGATCTAGTGGGCGTGGACTATGGCTACACCTTC.

The chain couples TRBV11-2 to TRBJ2-5; D is ambiguous. Germline CDR1 reads SGHAT; CDR2 reads FQNNGV. The CDR3 contains 15 residues. The V gene lost 2 bases and the J gene lost 0 bases, with 10 bases spanning the gap. The CDR3 nucleotides read TGTGCCAGCAGCTTACGCCCCGACTACCAAGAGACCCAGTACTTC. Protein sequence: CASSLRPDYQETQYF. Full variable domain (missing parts from reference TRBV11-2 and TRBJ2-5): EAGVAQSPRYKIIEKRQSVAFWCNPISGHATLYWYQQILGQGPKLLIQFQNNGVVDDSQLPKDRFSAERLKGVDSTLKIQPAKLEDSAVYLCASSLRPDYQETQYFGPGTRLLVL.

This clonotype was counted only a few times. The chain employs TRBV12-3 or TRBV12-4 and TRBJ1-1; the D gene is possibly TRBD1 (5 bases). The CDR3 extends over 15 amino acids. Deletions cut 5 bases from V and 3 bases from J, with 16 bases between. This CDR3 is CASSPPSRAYTEAFF. In nucleotides, the CDR3 is TGTGCCAGCAGTCCCCCGAGCAGGGCCTACACTGAAGCTTTCTTT.

This clonotype showed up just a few times. The chain uses TRBV6-5 and TRBJ2-5; tentative D call: TRBD1 (6 bases). V lost 3 bases to trimming and J lost 8 bases, with 19 bases between them. This CDR3 contains 15 residues. Germline V gene sequence: CDR1 MNHEY, CDR2 SVGAGI. The CDR3 spells CASSYVSSTGQTQYF. For the CDR3, the DNA is TGTGCCAGCAGTTATGTCAGTTCGACAGGACAAACCCAGTACTTC.

The chain uses TRBV3-1 and TRBJ2-5, with D maybe TRBD1 (7 bases). Germline CDR1 reads LGHDT; CDR2 reads YNNKEL (reference sequence). The length of the CDR3 is 14 residues. Trimming took 11 bases from V and 1 from J, leaving 17 bases between them. Here the CDR3 DNA reads TGTGCCGGTGGGGGGACAGTGTTCCAAGAGACCCAGTACTTC. Translated: CAGGGTVFQETQYF.